Listed below are T cell receptor beta chains from one sample, sequenced in a study of Ad26.COV2.S vaccination and SARS-CoV-2 variants. Assay used: immunoSEQ multiplex PCR; TCRdb lists only in-frame clones, some missing. The table has under 300,000 clones, about 83% seen once. Source: peripheral blood, taken in a trial of Ad26.COV2.S vaccine versus placebo. The receptors shown here come from a person between 18 and 60 years old who received the Ad26.COV2.S COVID-19 vaccine or a placebo. Both conserved end residues are part of each CDR3. The D gene is left open where the match is weak. Part of the rows lack a size; the others show once, few, many or a class for expanded clones.

-	-	TRBV4-3	TRBJ1-1	TGCGCCAGCAGCCAAGATAGAGTTGACAGAATGAACACTGAAGCTTTCTTT	CASSQDRVDRMNTEAFF
-	-	TRBV11-2	TRBJ1-2	TGTGCCAGCAGCTCCCAGACCCTCGACTATGGCTACACCTTC	CASSSQTLDYGYTF
-	-	TRBV4-2	TRBJ2-2	TGTGCCAGCAGGCAGACTAGAGGCGACACCGGGGAGCTGTTTTTT	CASRQTRGDTGELFF
-	-	TRBV6-5	TRBJ1-2	TGTGCCAGCGCCTTTACAACCGGGACAAAGGGCTACACCTTC	CASAFTTGTKGYTF
few	-	TRBV19	TRBJ2-7	TGTGCCAGTAGTCAGGAAAGCTCCTACGAGCAGTACTTC	CASSQESSYEQYF
-	-	TRBV4-1	TRBJ1-6	TGCGCCAGCAGCCAAGATCTTTGGGGGCGGAGGAATTCACCCCTCCACTTT	CASSQDLWGRRNSPLHF
-	-	TRBV4-3	TRBJ1-1	TGCGCCAGCAGCCAAGAAGATCGAGGGAGGGCTTTCTTT	CASSQEDRGRAFF
-	TRBD1	TRBV24-1	TRBJ2-6	TGTGCCACCAGCGCATCTACCACCATGACAGGGGGCGCTGGGGCCAACGTCCTGACTTTC	CATSASTTMTGGAGANVLTF
-	-	TRBV30	TRBJ1-1	TGTGCCTGGATGGGGGGGATTGCGGCTTTCTTT	CAWMGGIAAFF
-	-	TRBV20-1	TRBJ2-5	TGCAGTGCTCCCGGGCCTCCCCAGTACTTC	CSAPGPPQYF
once	TRBD2	TRBV19	TRBJ2-1	TGTGCCAGCATGTCTTCCGGGACTAGCGGGAAGTTTGGGTTTAATGAGCAGTTCTTC	CASMSSGTSGKFGFNEQFF
-	TRBD1	TRBV3-1/TRBV3-2	TRBJ1-5	TGTGCCAGCAGCCGGGACAGGGCAGATCAGCCCCAGCATTTT	CASSRDRADQPQHF
-	-	TRBV5-4	TRBJ2-4	TGTGCCAGCAGCTCCCACGGGGAGGGGGCGCGGGACATTCAGTACTTC	CASSSHGEGARDIQYF
-	-	TRBV6-5	TRBJ2-3	TGTGCCAGCACAAGACCAGGCACAGATACGCAGTATTTT	CASTRPGTDTQYF
-	TRBD2	TRBV6-2/TRBV6-3	TRBJ2-3	TGTGCCAGTAGCGGGGGATTGAATACGCAGTATTTT	CASSGGLNTQYF
-	-	TRBV7-2	TRBJ1-3	TGTGCCAGCAGCTTAAAAGATGGGAGCTCTGGAAACACCATATATTTT	CASSLKDGSSGNTIYF
-	-	TRBV10-3	TRBJ1-5	TGTGCCATCAGTGATATTACGGGGCCCCAGCATTTT	CAISDITGPQHF
-	-	TRBV7-3	TRBJ2-3	TGTGCCAGCAGCTTAACCCAGGTTGGCACAGATACGCAGTATTTT	CASSLTQVGTDTQYF
-	TRBD1	TRBV5-1	TRBJ2-1	TGCGCCAGCAGCTGGTGGTCAGGACAGGGGAACAATGAGCAGTTCTTC	CASSWWSGQGNNEQFF
-	-	TRBV7-2	TRBJ2-3	TGTGCCAGCAGCTTACAGACAAACACAGATACGCAGTATTTT	CASSLQTNTDTQYF
-	-	TRBV4-2	TRBJ1-1	TGTGCCAGCAGCCAAGGTCGATTACAGAACATTAACACTGAAGCTTTCTTT	CASSQGRLQNINTEAFF
-	TRBD1	TRBV4-2	TRBJ2-2	TGTGCCAGCAGCCCTGGACAGGGCAACTACCTCGGGGAGCTGTTTTTT	CASSPGQGNYLGELFF
-	-	TRBV7-9	TRBJ2-7	TGTGCCAGCAGCAACTACAGGGTGAGCTCCTACGAGCAGTACTTC	CASSNYRVSSYEQYF
-	TRBD1	TRBV9	TRBJ2-7	TGTGCCAGCAGCGTAGGGACAGGGTCATCCGAGCAGTACTTC	CASSVGTGSSEQYF